This TCR beta chain was recorded in a study of blood T cell repertoires in COVID-19. About the study: COVID-19 samples, acute and convalescent, were from the United States, Italy and Spain. Sample material is recorded as cDNA or gDNA derived from T cells, B-cell-depleted T cells, or PBMCs.

Germline loops: CDR1 SNHLY, CDR2 FYNNEI. V lost 6 bases, J lost 5 bases, and 19 bases lay in between. The CDR3 totals 15 residues. The repertoire was sequenced with immunoSEQ multiplex PCR; TCRdb's copy has only in-frame clones and lacks some. The sample yields some 340,000 clones, over 70% seen once. The gene calls are TRBV2 and TRBJ1-2; weak D call: TRBD1 (6 bases). The clonotype was recovered from a man younger than 45 with active or convalescent COVID-19. Material: peripheral blood. The CDR3 sequence is CASRSGRITGYGYTF. In nucleotides, the CDR3 is TGTGCCAGCAGGTCCGGACGGATAACAGGGTATGGCTACACCTTC. Full variable domain (remainder filled in from reference TRBV2 and TRBJ1-2): EPEVTQTPSHQVTQMGQEVILRCVPISNHLYFYWYRQILGQKVEFLVSFYNNEISEKSEIFDDQFSVERPDGSNFTLKIRSTKLEDSAMYFCASRSGRITGYGYTFGSGTRLTVV.